This T cell receptor beta chain derives from a study of T-cell memory formation after mild COVID-19. Study results and limitations: Later expanders leaned CD4+, whereas day 15 to 85 contracting clones were balanced CD4/CD8. Researchers could not confirm that second-wave clones peaking on day 37 targeted SARS-CoV-2.

This clonotype was counted at least ten times. Its antigen is unidentified. The V and J ends lost 5 bases and 2 bases, in that order; junction bases with no gene match: 10. Germline CDR1 is SGHDT and CDR2 is YYEEEE. This CDR3 is 15 amino acids long. Constant-segment-primed 5'RACE gave TCR alpha and TCR beta cDNA libraries with sample barcodes and UMIs. MiXCR was run by TCRdb on the 5' RACE reads, yielding one entry per CDR3 protein. The data contain under 35,000 distinct CDR3 sequences, approximately 21% of them singletons. The sequencing input was PBMCs or a T cell subset sorted from them (not recorded which). The chain links TRBV5-6 to TRBJ2-7; 7 bases line up with TRBD1. This sequence was found in an adult who had mild COVID-19 (a few samples of this study predate the infection). Cell type and time point are not known. CDR3 residues: CASRSRDRRTYEQYF. CDR3 coding DNA: TGTGCCAGCAGGTCCCGGGACAGACGGACCTACGAGCAGTACTTC.